The 25 T cell receptor beta chains below all came from one sample that was sequenced in a study of identical twins. Using its own MiXCR run on the 5' RACE reads, TCRdb lists one record per CDR3 protein. Of 220,000 or so distinct CDR3 sequences in the sample, approximately 7% were seen once. The data also belong to a second study, concerning yellow fever vaccine responses in identical twins.

The sample taken for sequencing was memory (CD45RO+) T cells sorted from blood. The source is a woman younger than 30 in good health.

The gene calls are TRBV3-1 and TRBJ2-3; 8 nucleotides line up with TRBD2. CDR1 LGHDT and CDR2 YNNKEL come from the germline V gene (reference sequence). This CDR3 region has 17 residues. The junction had 5 bases not matched to a gene; V was cut back by 0 bases and J by 0 bases. CDR3 sequence: CASSQDWASGSTDTQYF. The CDR3 coding sequence is TGTGCCAGCAGCCAAGATTGGGCTAGCGGGAGCACAGATACGCAGTATTTT.

This clonotype turned up a few times. The rearrangement uses TRBV10-3 and TRBJ2-5; the match to TRBD1 covers 10 bases. Germline loops: CDR1 ENHRY, CDR2 SYGVKD. The CDR3 consists of 15 residues. J gave up 2 bases and V 8 bases, and 8 bases lay outside the gene matches. The CDR3 region is CAIAGRDRGQETQYF. In DNA, the CDR3 is TGTGCCATCGCTGGCCGGGACAGGGGACAAGAGACCCAGTACTTC.

This clonotype was seen many times. V usage is TRBV28 and J usage is TRBJ2-2; D possibly corresponds to TRBD2 (6 bases). The ends were cut back, 4 bases at V and 6 bases at J, with 15 bases in the middle. Germline-derived CDR1 and CDR2 are MDHEN and SYDVKM. The CDR3 loop spans 15 amino acids. The CDR3 nucleotides read TGTGCCAGCAGTTCCCGGGGGATAGGGGCCGGGGAGCTGTTTTTT. Amino acids: CASSSRGIGAGELFF. The whole variable domain, remainder taken from reference TRBV28 and TRBJ2-2, is DVKVTQSSRYLVKRTGEKVFLECVQDMDHENMFWYRQDPGLGLRLIYFSYDVKMKEKGDIPEGYSVSREKKERFSLILESASTNQTSMYLCASSSRGIGAGELFFGEGSRLTVL.

V usage is TRBV2 and J usage is TRBJ2-2; 8 positions agree with TRBD1. Germline-derived CDR1 and CDR2 are SNHLY and FYNNEI. There are 15 residues in the CDR3. Trimming cost V 8 bases and J 4 bases; bases outside gene matches: 9. The CDR3, as DNA: TGTGCCAGCGGACCGGACAGGGTGGGCACCGGGGAGCTGTTTTTT. Encoded protein: CASGPDRVGTGELFF.

This clonotype has a handful of counts. The chain combines TRBV19 with TRBJ2-1; possibly TRBD1 for D (7 bases). There are 15 residues in the CDR3. V shed 10 bases and J shed 6 bases, with 22 bases lying between them. Looked up from germline, CDR1 is LNHDA and CDR2 is SQIVND (reference sequence). This CDR3 reads CATRGARGAFNEQFF. CDR3 sequence (DNA): TGTGCCACCAGGGGGGCCCGCGGAGCATTCAATGAGCAGTTCTTC.

The chain couples TRBV12-3 or TRBV12-4 to TRBJ2-5; the match to TRBD2 covers 8 bases. The CDR3 sequence is 12 residues long. With V trimmed by 8 bases and J by 4 bases, 3 bases remained unmatched. CDR3 region: CASGTSRETQYF. The CDR3 DNA follows: TGTGCCAGCGGGACTAGTCGAGAGACCCAGTACTTC.

This clonotype was detected a few times. The rearrangement joins TRBV4-1 to TRBJ2-5; 12 nucleotides line up with TRBD1. The germline gives CDR1 MGHRA, CDR2 YSYEKL. This CDR3 region has 13 residues. J was trimmed by 9 bases and V by 1 base; bases with no gene match: 0. CDR3 sequence reads: CASSQGDRGPQYF. CDR3 nucleotides: TGCGCCAGCAGCCAAGGGGACAGGGGGCCCCAGTACTTC.

This clonotype was seen a handful of times. This rearrangement joins TRBV3-1 to TRBJ2-2, with a weak D call TRBD2 (6 bases). Germline values: CDR1 LGHDT, CDR2 YNNKEL (reference sequence). This CDR3 region has 17 residues. V lost 5 bases to trimming and J lost 7 bases, with 23 bases between them. The CDR3 DNA sequence: TGTGCCAGCAGCAAAAATCCGGGACGGACTACAAGCGGGGAGCTGTTTTTT. It encodes CASSKNPGRTTSGELFF.

This clonotype showed up just a few times. V is TRBV6-5 and J is TRBJ2-2, with 8 bases identical to TRBD2. Germline V gene lookup returns CDR1 MNHEY and CDR2 SVGAGI. The CDR3 spans 15 residues. Trimming cost V 4 bases and J 7 bases; bases outside gene matches: 8. The CDR3 region has the DNA TGTGCCAGCAGTTCCCGGCTGCTAGCGGGCGGGGAGCTGTTTTTT. This encodes CASSSRLLAGGELFF.

This clonotype was detected only a few times. The rearrangement uses TRBV3-1 and TRBJ2-1, with 11 bases lining up with TRBD2. The CDR3 length is 17 residues. V was clipped by 2 bases and J by 10 bases; unmatched bases: 13. Germline CDR1 is LGHDT and CDR2 is YNNKEL (reference sequence). The CDR3 bases are TGTGCCAGCAGCCAATCCTATAGCGGGGGGGCATTGGGAGAGCAGTTCTTC. The encoded protein is CASSQSYSGGALGEQFF.

This clonotype occurred many times. The V call is TRBV20-1, the J call TRBJ1-2, with D hard to call. The CDR3 has 10 amino acids. CDR1 DFQATT and CDR2 SNEGSKA come from the germline V gene (reference sequence). V gave up 5 bases and J gave up 4 bases, with 5 bases separating them. The DNA of the CDR3 is TGCAGTGCTTGGATCTATGGCTACACCTTC. Residues: CSAWIYGYTF.

The chain has TRBV2 and TRBJ1-3, with TRBD1 as a possible D gene (6 bases). Germline-derived CDR1 and CDR2 are SNHLY and FYNNEI. Between the trimmed V and J ends, which lost 6 bases and 5 bases, there was a span of 14 bases. The CDR3 is 14 amino acids. The DNA for the CDR3 is TGTGCCAGCAGGGACGCAGGACAGCGAAACACCATATATTTT. Its protein product is CASRDAGQRNTIYF.

The rearrangement uses TRBV16 and TRBJ1-1; D perhaps matches TRBD1 (6 bases). CDR3 size: 15 residues. CDR1 KGHSY and CDR2 FQNENV come from the germline V gene. V was clipped by 1 base and J by 11 bases, with 20 bases between them. CDR3 in amino acids: CASSQFRGRRQGAFF. CDR3 nucleotides: TGTGCCAGCAGCCAATTTAGGGGACGGCGGCAGGGGGCTTTCTTT.

This clonotype has a count of ten or more. The genes are TRBV28 and TRBJ2-7; TRBD2 aligns across 9 bases. The CDR3 sequence is 11 residues long. Germline V gene lookup returns CDR1 MDHEN and CDR2 SYDVKM. J lost 9 bases, V lost 6 bases, and 3 bases had no gene match. The CDR3 sequence is CASSPAGGQYF. Written as DNA, the CDR3 is TGTGCCAGCAGCCCAGCGGGAGGGCAGTACTTC.

Many counts were recorded for this clonotype. The CDR3 sequence is CSAGTGRLYGYTF. In nucleotides, the CDR3 is TGCAGTGCAGGGACAGGCCGCCTCTATGGCTACACCTTC. This chain connects TRBV20-1 to TRBJ1-2; TRBD1 matches 8 bases. J gave up 4 bases and V 6 bases, and 7 bases lay outside the gene matches. In germline, CDR1 is DFQATT, CDR2 SNEGSKA (reference sequence). The CDR3 runs 13 residues.

This clonotype was observed at least ten times. The rearrangement uses TRBV4-1 and TRBJ2-4, with D unresolved. Germline CDR1 and CDR2: MGHRA and YSYEKL. Trimming removed 3 bases from V and 1 base from J, with 19 bases in between. This CDR3 is 18 amino acids long. The CDR3 here is CASSQDVSLHGAKNIQYF. The CDR3 DNA reads TGCGCCAGCAGCCAGGACGTCAGCCTCCATGGGGCCAAAAACATTCAGTACTTC.

This sequence joins TRBV5-5 and TRBJ2-6; D unresolved. Germline V gene lookup returns CDR1 SGHKS and CDR2 YYEKEE (reference sequence). The CDR3 is 15 residues long. V lost 1 base and J 0 bases, leaving 5 bases between the germline ends. The CDR3 DNA sequence: TGTGCCAGCAGCTTGTCCCTCTCTGGGGCCAACGTCCTGACTTTC. It specifies CASSLSLSGANVLTF.

This clonotype appeared a few times. V and J are TRBV9 and TRBJ2-3, with TRBD2 identical over 9 bases. The CDR3 extends over 17 amino acids. CDR1 and CDR2 from the germline V gene are SGDLS and YYNGEE. With V trimmed by 3 bases and J by 6 bases, 14 bases remained unmatched. CDR3 DNA: TGTGCCAGCAGCGCCCACTCGGGGCTAGCGGGAAAGGATACGCAGTATTTT. It specifies CASSAHSGLAGKDTQYF.

This clonotype has a handful of counts. The CDR3 loop is CASSESGGPYEQYF. The CDR3 region has the DNA TGTGCCAGCAGTGAATCCGGGGGGCCCTACGAGCAGTACTTC. The chain has TRBV25-1 and TRBJ2-7; a possible D gene is TRBD2 (7 bases). Germline CDR1 is MGHDK and CDR2 is SYGVNS. Deletions cut 1 base from V and 2 bases from J, with 9 bases between. This CDR3 is built from 14 residues.

This clonotype was seen at least ten times. The chain recombines TRBV10-3 with TRBJ1-1; D gene unclear. Trimming pared 2 bases from V and 4 bases from J, leaving 14 bases between. The CDR3 has 15 residues. Germline-derived CDR1 and CDR2 are ENHRY and SYGVKD. In nucleotides, the CDR3 is TGTGCCATCAGTGAGGCCCCCTTAGTGGGCACTGAAGCTTTCTTT. Translated, it gives CAISEAPLVGTEAFF.

This clonotype was picked up a small number of times. The rearrangement joins TRBV12-5 to TRBJ2-2; D not certain. This CDR3 has 16 amino acids. CDR1 and CDR2 (germline): LGHNT, FRNRAP. V lost 5 bases and J lost 3, with 16 bases in between. The CDR3 reads CASGRPGEWDTGELFF. CDR3 bases: TGTGCTAGTGGTCGCCCAGGCGAGTGGGACACCGGGGAGCTGTTTTTT.

This clonotype was counted only a few times. This chain uses TRBV7-2 with TRBJ2-7; no reliable D call. Germline values: CDR1 SGHTA, CDR2 FQGNSA. The CDR3 length is 13 residues. V lost 2 bases, J lost 6 bases, and 11 bases lay in between. This CDR3 reads CASSLSWAVEQYV. The DNA of the CDR3 is TGTGCCAGCAGCTTATCATGGGCGGTCGAGCAGTACGTC.

With respect to this clonotype: No conserved phenylalanine or tryptophan is present at the end of the CDR3, so a read error is the likely explanation. The chain combines TRBV28 with TRBJ2-5; 10 bases are a match to TRBD2. The CDR3 consists of 14 residues. CDR1 and CDR2 (germline): MDHEN, SYDVKM. V shed 9 bases and J 2 bases; nucleotides not matched to a gene: 6. The CDR3 sequence is CASEAGGDQETQYL. The DNA for the CDR3 is TGTGCCAGTGAAGCGGGGGGGGATCAAGAGACCCAGTACCTC.

The rearrangement joins TRBV5-1 to TRBJ2-1; TRBD2 matches 8 bases. The ends lost 4 bases at V and 2 bases at J; junction bases unmatched: 17. There are 19 residues in the CDR3. The germline V gene encodes CDR1 SGHRS and CDR2 YFSETQ. The chain's CDR3 is CASSAAIGGTGGPYNEQFF. CDR3 sequence (DNA): TGCGCCAGCAGCGCCGCCATTGGAGGAACGGGGGGGCCCTACAATGAGCAGTTCTTC.

This clonotype was recorded a few times. J is TRBJ2-6 and V is TRBV7-9, with 7 bases identical to TRBD1. CDR3 length: 16 residues. Germline CDR1 reads SEHNR; CDR2 reads FQNEAQ (reference sequence). V trimming: 6 bases; J trimming: 4 bases; junction bases outside the gene matches: 9. The CDR3 here is CASSLQGIGGANVLTF. The CDR3 DNA sequence: TGTGCCAGCAGTCTACAGGGGATAGGAGGGGCCAACGTCCTGACTTTC.